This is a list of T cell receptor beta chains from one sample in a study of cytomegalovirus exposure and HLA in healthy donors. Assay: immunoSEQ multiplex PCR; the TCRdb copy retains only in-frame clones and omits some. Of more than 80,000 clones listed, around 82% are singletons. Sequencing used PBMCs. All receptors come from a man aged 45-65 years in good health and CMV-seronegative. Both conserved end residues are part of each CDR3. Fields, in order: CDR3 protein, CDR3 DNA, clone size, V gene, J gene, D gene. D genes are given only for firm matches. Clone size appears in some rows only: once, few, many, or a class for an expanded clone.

CDR3aa: CASSTDIEDTQYF; CDR3nt: TGTGCCAGCAGCACGGACATAGAAGATACGCAGTATTTT; abundance: .; v_gene: TRBV11-3; j_gene: TRBJ2-3; d_gene: .
CDR3aa: CASSRWDGGGEKLFF; CDR3nt: TGTGCCAGCAGCCGATGGGACGGCGGGGGAGAAAAACTGTTTTTT; abundance: .; v_gene: TRBV7-9; j_gene: TRBJ1-4; d_gene: .
CDR3aa: CASSLTGRKDGYTF; CDR3nt: TGTGCCAGTAGCCTGACAGGGAGGAAGGATGGCTACACCTTC; abundance: .; v_gene: TRBV19; j_gene: TRBJ1-2; d_gene: TRBD1
CDR3aa: CASSQDPRDGTGYSPLHF; CDR3nt: TGCGCCAGCAGCCAAGATCCGCGCGACGGGACAGGGTATTCACCCCTCCACTTT; abundance: once; v_gene: TRBV4-3; j_gene: TRBJ1-6; d_gene: TRBD1
CDR3aa: CASSEVLTSNYGYTF; CDR3nt: TGTGCCAGCAGTGAAGTCCTCACATCGAACTATGGCTACACCTTC; abundance: .; v_gene: TRBV6-1; j_gene: TRBJ1-2; d_gene: .
CDR3aa: CASSETGVAYNSPLHF; CDR3nt: TGTGCCAGCAGTGAAACGGGGGTGGCCTATAATTCACCCCTCCACTTT; abundance: once; v_gene: TRBV25-1; j_gene: TRBJ1-6; d_gene: .
CDR3aa: CASSMAMYTGELFF; CDR3nt: TGTGCCAGTAGTATGGCCATGTACACCGGGGAGCTGTTTTTT; abundance: .; v_gene: TRBV19; j_gene: TRBJ2-2; d_gene: .
CDR3aa: CASSPLALTMEAPGTGELFF; CDR3nt: TGTGCCAGCTCACCGCTTGCCCTCACCATGGAGGCCCCGGGGACCGGGGAGCTGTTTTTT; abundance: .; v_gene: TRBV18; j_gene: TRBJ2-2; d_gene: .
CDR3aa: CASSLRQGYTIEQYF; CDR3nt: TGTGCCAGCTCGCTCCGACAGGGATATACGATAGAGCAGTACTTC; abundance: .; v_gene: TRBV18; j_gene: TRBJ2-7; d_gene: TRBD1
CDR3aa: CASSEQGPFSGNTIYF; CDR3nt: TGTGCCAGCAGTGAACAGGGCCCGTTCTCTGGAAACACCATATATTTT; abundance: .; v_gene: TRBV6-1; j_gene: TRBJ1-3; d_gene: .
CDR3aa: CASSPWGRGNEKLFF; CDR3nt: TGTGCCAGCAGCCCATGGGGCAGGGGTAATGAAAAACTGTTTTTT; abundance: .; v_gene: TRBV9; j_gene: TRBJ1-4; d_gene: .
CDR3aa: CASSHGQGLTEQYF; CDR3nt: TGCGCCAGCAGCCACGGACAGGGCTTAACCGAGCAGTACTTC; abundance: .; v_gene: TRBV4-3; j_gene: TRBJ2-7; d_gene: TRBD1
CDR3aa: CASSFDRTYEQYF; CDR3nt: TGCGCCAGCAGCTTCGACAGGACCTACGAGCAGTACTTC; abundance: .; v_gene: TRBV5-1; j_gene: TRBJ2-7; d_gene: .
CDR3aa: CASSQPGQGYHEQYF; CDR3nt: TGTGCCAGCAGTCAACCGGGACAGGGGTACCACGAGCAGTACTTC; abundance: .; v_gene: TRBV6-6; j_gene: TRBJ2-7; d_gene: TRBD1
CDR3aa: CASSWGSVPRSPLHF; CDR3nt: TGTGCCAGCAGTTGGGGCAGCGTCCCTCGCTCACCCCTCCACTTT; abundance: .; v_gene: TRBV27; j_gene: TRBJ1-6; d_gene: .
CDR3aa: CASSSTGLAKNIQYF; CDR3nt: TGTGCCAGCAGTTCTACAGGTCTAGCCAAAAACATTCAGTACTTC; abundance: .; v_gene: TRBV7-9; j_gene: TRBJ2-4; d_gene: .
CDR3aa: CASSSGTAIYNEQFF; CDR3nt: TGTGCCAGCAGCTCCGGGACAGCAATTTACAATGAGCAGTTCTTC; abundance: .; v_gene: TRBV11-3; j_gene: TRBJ2-1; d_gene: TRBD1
CDR3aa: CASSHTGVGANQPQHF; CDR3nt: TGCGCCAGCAGCCACACAGGGGTCGGAGCAAATCAGCCCCAGCATTTT; abundance: .; v_gene: TRBV4-1; j_gene: TRBJ1-5; d_gene: TRBD1
CDR3aa: CASSLELAGGPDTQYF; CDR3nt: TGTGCCAGCAGCTTAGAACTAGCGGGGGGGCCAGATACGCAGTATTTT; abundance: .; v_gene: TRBV7-8; j_gene: TRBJ2-3; d_gene: TRBD2
CDR3aa: CASRQTGSDQPQHF; CDR3nt: TGTGCCAGCAGGCAGACAGGGAGTGATCAGCCCCAGCATTTT; abundance: .; v_gene: TRBV6-5; j_gene: TRBJ1-5; d_gene: TRBD1
CDR3aa: CASSLQTGGRYEQFF; CDR3nt: TGTGCCAGCAGCTTGCAAACGGGAGGGAGGTATGAGCAGTTCTTC; abundance: .; v_gene: TRBV5-4; j_gene: TRBJ2-1; d_gene: TRBD2
CDR3aa: CASSLSGDSSYEQYF; CDR3nt: TGTGCCAGCAGCTTATCGGGGGACAGCTCCTACGAGCAGTACTTC; abundance: .; v_gene: TRBV7-9; j_gene: TRBJ2-7; d_gene: .
CDR3aa: CASNSASGGRRNEQFF; CDR3nt: TGTGCCAGCAATTCGGCTAGCGGGGGGAGGCGGAATGAGCAGTTCTTC; abundance: .; v_gene: TRBV5-4; j_gene: TRBJ2-1; d_gene: TRBD2
CDR3aa: CASSLGGQGSYGYTF; CDR3nt: TGTGCCAGCAGCTTAGGGGGACAGGGCTCCTATGGCTACACCTTC; abundance: few; v_gene: TRBV7-2; j_gene: TRBJ1-2; d_gene: TRBD1
CDR3aa: CASSADREEGVAFF; CDR3nt: TGTGCCAGCAGTGCGGACAGGGAGGAAGGGGTAGCTTTCTTT; abundance: .; v_gene: TRBV6-4; j_gene: TRBJ1-1; d_gene: TRBD1
CDR3aa: CASTPTGGNSPLHF; CDR3nt: TGTGCCAGTACCCCGACAGGGGGGAATTCACCCCTCCACTTT; abundance: .; v_gene: TRBV19; j_gene: TRBJ1-6; d_gene: TRBD1
CDR3aa: CASSSGGRELTDTQYF; CDR3nt: TGTGCCAGCAGCTCCGGGGGGCGGGAATTGACAGATACGCAGTATTTT; abundance: .; v_gene: TRBV5-6; j_gene: TRBJ2-3; d_gene: .
CDR3aa: CASSRDYGYEQYF; CDR3nt: TGCGCCAGCAGCCGGGACTACGGCTACGAGCAGTACTTC; abundance: once; v_gene: TRBV5-1; j_gene: TRBJ2-7; d_gene: TRBD2
CDR3aa: CASSRRGWETEAFF; CDR3nt: TGTGCCAGCAGTAGACGGGGTTGGGAGACTGAAGCTTTCTTT; abundance: few; v_gene: TRBV2; j_gene: TRBJ1-1; d_gene: .
CDR3aa: CASSPWGRSTEAFF; CDR3nt: TGTGCCAGCTCACCCTGGGGCCGTTCCACTGAAGCTTTCTTT; abundance: .; v_gene: TRBV18; j_gene: TRBJ1-1; d_gene: .
CDR3aa: CSANVIERTFF; CDR3nt: TGCAGTGCTAACGTCATCGAGAGGACTTTCTTT; abundance: .; v_gene: TRBV20-1; j_gene: TRBJ1-1; d_gene: .
CDR3aa: CASSQERLAGGNEQFF; CDR3nt: TGTGCCAGCAGCCAAGAGCGACTAGCGGGGGGGAATGAGCAGTTCTTC; abundance: once; v_gene: TRBV4-2; j_gene: TRBJ2-1; d_gene: TRBD2
CDR3aa: CASRGSNIQYF; CDR3nt: TGTGCCAGCCGAGGATCAAACATTCAGTACTTC; abundance: .; v_gene: TRBV6-1; j_gene: TRBJ2-4; d_gene: .
CDR3aa: CASSLQGEQPQHF; CDR3nt: TGTGCCAGCAGCTTACAGGGGGAGCAGCCCCAGCATTTT; abundance: once; v_gene: TRBV13; j_gene: TRBJ1-5; d_gene: TRBD1
CDR3aa: CASSGGNQPQHF; CDR3nt: TGTGCCAGCAGTGGGGGGAATCAGCCCCAGCATTTT; abundance: .; v_gene: TRBV28; j_gene: TRBJ1-5; d_gene: .
CDR3aa: CASSPRGQEYEQYF; CDR3nt: TGTGCCAGCTCACCACGGGGACAGGAGTACGAGCAGTACTTC; abundance: few; v_gene: TRBV18; j_gene: TRBJ2-7; d_gene: TRBD1
CDR3aa: CASREGQDYNEQFF; CDR3nt: TGCGCCAGCAGAGAAGGACAGGACTACAATGAGCAGTTCTTC; abundance: .; v_gene: TRBV5-1; j_gene: TRBJ2-1; d_gene: TRBD1
CDR3aa: CASSKDRDWADTEAFF; CDR3nt: TGTGCCAGCAGTAAGGACAGGGATTGGGCGGACACTGAAGCTTTCTTT; abundance: .; v_gene: TRBV27; j_gene: TRBJ1-1; d_gene: TRBD1
CDR3aa: CASSPNPTGVQETQYF; CDR3nt: TGTGCCAGCTCACCGAATCCGACAGGGGTCCAAGAGACCCAGTACTTC; abundance: .; v_gene: TRBV18; j_gene: TRBJ2-5; d_gene: TRBD1
CDR3aa: CTSSQDPGQPLGNTGELFF; CDR3nt: TGCACCAGCAGCCAAGACCCCGGACAGCCCCTCGGGAACACCGGGGAGCTGTTTTTT; abundance: .; v_gene: TRBV1; j_gene: TRBJ2-2; d_gene: .
CDR3aa: CASSSGGNEQFF; CDR3nt: TGTGCCAGCAGTTCGGGGGGCAATGAGCAGTTCTTC; abundance: .; v_gene: TRBV6-6; j_gene: TRBJ2-1; d_gene: TRBD2
CDR3aa: CASSPELASSYNEQFF; CDR3nt: TGTGCCAGCAGCCCTGAGCTAGCCAGCTCCTACAATGAGCAGTTCTTC; abundance: .; v_gene: TRBV5-4; j_gene: TRBJ2-1; d_gene: .
CDR3aa: CASSQDTGTGDEKLFF; CDR3nt: TGCGCCAGCAGCCAAGATACGGGGACAGGGGATGAAAAACTGTTTTTT; abundance: .; v_gene: TRBV4-3; j_gene: TRBJ1-4; d_gene: TRBD1
CDR3aa: CATSPGTGMNTEAFF; CDR3nt: TGTGCCACCAGTCCCGGGACAGGTATGAACACTGAAGCTTTCTTT; abundance: .; v_gene: TRBV19; j_gene: TRBJ1-1; d_gene: TRBD1
CDR3aa: CASSRYEGQGNQPQHF; CDR3nt: TGTGCCAGCTCGAGATACGAGGGACAGGGCAATCAGCCCCAGCATTTT; abundance: .; v_gene: TRBV18; j_gene: TRBJ1-5; d_gene: TRBD1
CDR3aa: CARSLRSDRGGGNTIYF; CDR3nt: TGTGCCAGAAGCTTGAGATCCGACAGGGGAGGTGGAAACACCATATATTTT; abundance: .; v_gene: TRBV5-3; j_gene: TRBJ1-3; d_gene: TRBD1